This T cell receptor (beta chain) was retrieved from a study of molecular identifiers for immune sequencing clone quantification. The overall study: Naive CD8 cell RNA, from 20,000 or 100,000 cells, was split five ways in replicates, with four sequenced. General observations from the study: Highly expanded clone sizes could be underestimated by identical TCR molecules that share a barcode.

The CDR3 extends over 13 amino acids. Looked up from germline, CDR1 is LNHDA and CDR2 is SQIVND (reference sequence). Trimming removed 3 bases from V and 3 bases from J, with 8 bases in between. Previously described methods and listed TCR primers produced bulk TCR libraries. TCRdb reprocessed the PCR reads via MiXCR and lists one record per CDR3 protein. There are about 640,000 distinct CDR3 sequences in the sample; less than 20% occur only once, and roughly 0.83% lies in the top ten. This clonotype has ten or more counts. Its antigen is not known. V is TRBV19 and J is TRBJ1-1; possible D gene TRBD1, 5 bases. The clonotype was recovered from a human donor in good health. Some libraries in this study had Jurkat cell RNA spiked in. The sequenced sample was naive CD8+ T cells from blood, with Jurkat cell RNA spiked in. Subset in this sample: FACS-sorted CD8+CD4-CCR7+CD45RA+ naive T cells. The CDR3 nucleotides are TGTGCCAGTAGTATCAGGGAGGACACTGAAGCTTTCTTT. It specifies CASSIREDTEAFF.